A single T cell receptor (beta chain) is shown here with its context. Its target is unknown. At one end, the junction sequence differs from germline, possibly due to a read error. For repertoire sequencing, the TCR beta CDR3 regions were amplified from RNA transcripts. Scientists carried out first-round RT-PCR using HTBI primers and then a second-round multiplex PCR. A single record per CDR3 protein comes from TCRdb applying MiXCR to the multiplex PCR reads. Counted here are 660,000 or so distinct CDR3 sequences, roughly 39% occurring once; the ten biggest clones make up roughly 3.5%. This sample was taken from a study of Graves' ophthalmopathy and Graves' hyperthyroidism. Study-wide findings and caveats: The majority of expanded thyroid clonotypes above 0.001 frequency also occurred in blood. A model of 13 signatures distinguished ophthalmopathy from stable hyperthyroidism at roughly 86% sensitivity and nearly 83% specificity.

It was from 8.5 to 10 ml of fresh peripheral blood that the PBMCs came. Germline V gives CDR1 SGHDT, CDR2 YYEEEE. This CDR3 region has 14 residues. The rearrangement joins TRBV5-6 to TRBJ1-2; 8 bases are shared with TRBD1. The source of this sequence is an adult man with Graves' ophthalmopathy. Sequenced sample: peripheral blood. DNA of the CDR3: TGTGCCAGCAGCCATGGACAGGGCAACTATGACTACACCTTC. It encodes CASSHGQGNYDYTF.